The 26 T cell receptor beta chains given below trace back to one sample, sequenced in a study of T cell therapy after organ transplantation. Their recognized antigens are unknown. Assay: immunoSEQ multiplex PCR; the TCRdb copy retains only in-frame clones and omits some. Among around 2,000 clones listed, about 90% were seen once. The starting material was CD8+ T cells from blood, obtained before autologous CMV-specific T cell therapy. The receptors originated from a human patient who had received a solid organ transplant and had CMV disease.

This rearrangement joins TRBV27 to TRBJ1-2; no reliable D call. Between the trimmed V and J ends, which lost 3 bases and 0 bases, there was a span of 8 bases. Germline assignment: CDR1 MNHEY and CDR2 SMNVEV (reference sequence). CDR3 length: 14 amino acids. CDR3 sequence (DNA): TGTGCCAGCAGTTTTGGCCTTACTAACTATGGCTACACCTTC. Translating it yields CASSFGLTNYGYTF.

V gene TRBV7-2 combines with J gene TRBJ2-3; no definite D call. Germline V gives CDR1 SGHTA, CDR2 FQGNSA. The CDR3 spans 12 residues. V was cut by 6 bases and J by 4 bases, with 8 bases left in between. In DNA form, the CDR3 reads TGTGCCAGCAGAAGAGAGGCAGATACGCAGTATTTT. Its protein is CASRREADTQYF.

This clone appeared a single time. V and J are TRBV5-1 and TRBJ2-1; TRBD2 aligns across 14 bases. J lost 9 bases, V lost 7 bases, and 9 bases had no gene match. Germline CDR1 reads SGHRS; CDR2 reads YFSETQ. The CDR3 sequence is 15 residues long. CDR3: CASLKPGLAGAEQFF. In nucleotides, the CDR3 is TGCGCCAGCTTAAAACCGGGACTAGCGGGAGCTGAGCAGTTCTTC.

CDR3 in amino acids: CASSFRRADPTGELFF. The CDR3, as DNA: TGTGCCAGCAGCTTCCGAAGGGCTGACCCCACCGGGGAGCTGTTTTTT. The gene calls are TRBV5-8 and TRBJ2-2, with no clear D. V lost 2 bases to trimming and J lost 4 bases, with 15 bases between them. The germline V gene has CDR1 SGHTS and CDR2 YDEGEE. The CDR3 is 16 amino acids.

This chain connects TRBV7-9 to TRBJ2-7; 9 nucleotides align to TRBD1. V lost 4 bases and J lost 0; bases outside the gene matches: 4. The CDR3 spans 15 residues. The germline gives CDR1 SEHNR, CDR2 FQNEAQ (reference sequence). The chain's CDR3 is CASSWDREFSYEQYF. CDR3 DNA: TGTGCCAGCAGCTGGGACAGGGAATTCTCCTACGAGCAGTACTTC.

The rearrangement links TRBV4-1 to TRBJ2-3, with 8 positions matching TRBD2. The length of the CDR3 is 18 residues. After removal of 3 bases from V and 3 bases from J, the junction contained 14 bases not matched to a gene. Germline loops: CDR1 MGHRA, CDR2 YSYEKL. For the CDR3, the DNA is TGCGCCAGCAGCCAGAGCCCCTATCGGGGGGGCTTAACAGATACGCAGTATTTT. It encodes CASSQSPYRGGLTDTQYF.

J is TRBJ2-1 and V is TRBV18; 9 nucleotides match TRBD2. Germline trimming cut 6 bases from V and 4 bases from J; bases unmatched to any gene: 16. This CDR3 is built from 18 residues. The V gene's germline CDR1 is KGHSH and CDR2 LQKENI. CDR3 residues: CASSPPMGRGGRYNEQFF. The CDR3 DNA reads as TGTGCCAGCTCCCCTCCTATGGGGCGGGGGGGCCGATACAATGAGCAGTTCTTC.

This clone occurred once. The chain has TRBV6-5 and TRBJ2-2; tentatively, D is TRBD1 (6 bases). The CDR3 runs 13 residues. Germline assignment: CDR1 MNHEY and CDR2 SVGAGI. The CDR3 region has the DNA TGTGCAGGGGGAAGCGGGAACACCGGGGAGCTGTTTTTT. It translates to CAGGSGNTGELFF.

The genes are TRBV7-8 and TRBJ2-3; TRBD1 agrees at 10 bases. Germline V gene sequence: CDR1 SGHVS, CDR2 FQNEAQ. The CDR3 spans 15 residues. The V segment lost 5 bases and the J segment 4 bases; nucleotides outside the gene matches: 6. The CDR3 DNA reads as TGTGCCAGCAGCCACCCCGGGACAGGGGCAGATACGCAGTATTTT. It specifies CASSHPGTGADTQYF. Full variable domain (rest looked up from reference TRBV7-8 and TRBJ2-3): GAGVSQSPRYKVAKRGQDVALRCDPISGHVSLFWYQQALGQGPEFLTYFQNEAQLDKSGLPSDRFFAERPEGSVSTLKIQRTQQEDSAVYLCASSHPGTGADTQYFGPGTRLTVL.

The CDR3 nucleotides are TGTGCCAGCAGTTTAAGTCTAGCGGGAGTCACAGATACGCAGTATTTT. Its translation is CASSLSLAGVTDTQYF. The gene calls are TRBV27 and TRBJ2-3, with TRBD2 matching over 10 bases. V lost 2 bases to trimming and J lost 2 bases; unmatched junction nucleotides: 4. The length of the CDR3 is 16 residues. Germline-derived CDR1 and CDR2 are MNHEY and SMNVEV (reference sequence).

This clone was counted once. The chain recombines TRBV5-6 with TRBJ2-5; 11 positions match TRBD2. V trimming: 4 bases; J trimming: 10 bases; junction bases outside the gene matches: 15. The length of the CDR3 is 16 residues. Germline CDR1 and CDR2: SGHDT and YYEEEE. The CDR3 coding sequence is TGTGCCAGCAGCCCAGGACTAGCGGGTTCTTTTTGGGACCAGTACTTC. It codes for CASSPGLAGSFWDQYF.

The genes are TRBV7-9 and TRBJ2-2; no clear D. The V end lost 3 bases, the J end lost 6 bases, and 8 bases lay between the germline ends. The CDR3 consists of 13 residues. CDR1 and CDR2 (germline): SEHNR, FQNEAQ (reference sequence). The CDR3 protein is CASSFSSPGELFF. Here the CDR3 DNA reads TGTGCCAGCAGCTTCAGTAGCCCCGGGGAGCTGTTTTTT.

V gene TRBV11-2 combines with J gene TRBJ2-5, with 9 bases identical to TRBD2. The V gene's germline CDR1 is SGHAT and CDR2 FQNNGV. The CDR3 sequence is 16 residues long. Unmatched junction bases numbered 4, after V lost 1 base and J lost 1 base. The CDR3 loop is CASSLGRRGGQETQYF. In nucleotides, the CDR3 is TGTGCCAGCAGCTTAGGTCGGCGGGGGGGCCAAGAGACCCAGTACTTC. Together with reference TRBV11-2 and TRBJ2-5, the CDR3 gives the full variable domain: EAGVAQSPRYKIIEKRQSVAFWCNPISGHATLYWYQQILGQGPKLLIQFQNNGVVDDSQLPKDRFSAERLKGVDSTLKIQPAKLEDSAVYLCASSLGRRGGQETQYFGPGTRLLVL.

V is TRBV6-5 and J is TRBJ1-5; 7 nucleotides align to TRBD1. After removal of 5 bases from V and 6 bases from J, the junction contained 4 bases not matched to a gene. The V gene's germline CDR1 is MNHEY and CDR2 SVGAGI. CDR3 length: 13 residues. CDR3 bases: TGTGCCAGCAGTGAGACAGGGTCTCAGCCCCAGCATTTT. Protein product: CASSETGSQPQHF.

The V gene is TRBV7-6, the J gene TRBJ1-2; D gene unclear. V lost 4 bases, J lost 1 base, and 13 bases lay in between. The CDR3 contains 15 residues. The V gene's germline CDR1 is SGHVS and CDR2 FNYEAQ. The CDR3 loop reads CASSSGLEDNYGYTF. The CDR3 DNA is TGTGCCAGCAGCTCAGGTCTTGAGGATAACTATGGCTACACCTTC.

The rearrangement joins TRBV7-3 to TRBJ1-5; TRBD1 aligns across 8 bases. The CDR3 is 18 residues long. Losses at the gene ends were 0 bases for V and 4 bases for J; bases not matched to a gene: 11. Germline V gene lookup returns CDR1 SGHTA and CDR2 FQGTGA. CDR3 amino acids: CASSLTGQGARRNQPQHF. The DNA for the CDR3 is TGTGCCAGCAGCTTAACGGGGCAGGGGGCGCGAAGGAATCAGCCCCAGCATTTT.

The CDR3 spells CASSWKQGVDIQYF. In DNA, the CDR3 is TGTGCCAGCAGTTGGAAACAGGGGGTGGACATTCAGTACTTC. This chain joins TRBV6-5 and TRBJ2-4, with 8 bases matching TRBD1. Unmatched junction bases numbered 7, after V lost 4 bases and J lost 8 bases. The CDR3 runs 14 residues. Germline V gene lookup returns CDR1 MNHEY and CDR2 SVGAGI.

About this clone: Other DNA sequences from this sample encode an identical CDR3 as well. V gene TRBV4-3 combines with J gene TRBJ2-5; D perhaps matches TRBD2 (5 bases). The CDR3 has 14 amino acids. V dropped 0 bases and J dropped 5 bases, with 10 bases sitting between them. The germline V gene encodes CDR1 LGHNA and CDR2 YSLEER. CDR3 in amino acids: CASSQDRSGETQYF. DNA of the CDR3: TGCGCCAGCAGCCAAGATCGTTCGGGGGAGACCCAGTACTTC.

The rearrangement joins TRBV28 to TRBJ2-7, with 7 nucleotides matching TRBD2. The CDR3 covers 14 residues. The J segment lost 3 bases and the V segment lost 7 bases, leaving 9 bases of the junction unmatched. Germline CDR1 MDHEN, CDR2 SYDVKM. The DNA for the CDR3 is TGTGCCAGCACCCCCAGAGGGGACTACTACGAGCAGTACTTC. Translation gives CASTPRGDYYEQYF.

CDR3 in amino acids: CASSPGTSGTLYEQYF. The CDR3 coding sequence is TGTGCCAGCAGCCCCGGGACTAGCGGGACACTCTACGAGCAGTACTTC. The chain uses TRBV7-7 and TRBJ2-7; 13 bases line up with TRBD2. The CDR3 extends over 16 amino acids. Germline lookup yields CDR1 SSHAT and CDR2 FNYEAQ (reference sequence). The V segment lost 5 bases and the J segment 3 bases; nucleotides outside the gene matches: 7.

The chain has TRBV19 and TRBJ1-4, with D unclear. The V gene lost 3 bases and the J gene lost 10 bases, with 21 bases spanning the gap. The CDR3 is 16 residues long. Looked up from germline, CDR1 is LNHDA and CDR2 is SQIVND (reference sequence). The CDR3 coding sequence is TGTGCCAGTAGTATTGGGTTTATCGTAGGGTCGGGAAAACTGTTTTTT. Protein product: CASSIGFIVGSGKLFF.

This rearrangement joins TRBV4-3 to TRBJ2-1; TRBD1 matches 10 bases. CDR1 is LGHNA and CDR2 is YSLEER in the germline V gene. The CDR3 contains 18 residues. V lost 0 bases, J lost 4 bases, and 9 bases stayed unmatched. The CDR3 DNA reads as TGCGCCAGCAGCCAAGATGCCGATCCGGGACAGGGGTACAATGAGCAGTTCTTC. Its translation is CASSQDADPGQGYNEQFF.

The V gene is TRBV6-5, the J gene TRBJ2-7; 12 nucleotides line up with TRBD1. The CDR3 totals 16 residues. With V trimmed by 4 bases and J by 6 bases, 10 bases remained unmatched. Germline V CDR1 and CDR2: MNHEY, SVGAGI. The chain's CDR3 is CASSSPPGQGAGEQYF. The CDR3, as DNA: TGTGCCAGCAGTTCACCTCCGGGACAGGGGGCTGGCGAGCAGTACTTC.

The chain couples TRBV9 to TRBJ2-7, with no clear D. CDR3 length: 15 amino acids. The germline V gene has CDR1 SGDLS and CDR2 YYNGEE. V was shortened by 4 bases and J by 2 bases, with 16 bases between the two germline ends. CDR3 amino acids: CASSFTPAGPYEQYF. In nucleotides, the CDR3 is TGTGCCAGCAGCTTCACCCCGGCCGGCCCCTACGAGCAGTACTTC.

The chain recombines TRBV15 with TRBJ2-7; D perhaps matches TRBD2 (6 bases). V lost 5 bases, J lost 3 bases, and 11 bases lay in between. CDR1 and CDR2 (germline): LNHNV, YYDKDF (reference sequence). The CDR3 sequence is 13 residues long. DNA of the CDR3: TGTGCCACCAGCGGGGGACTTCTCTACGAGCAGTACTTC. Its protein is CATSGGLLYEQYF.

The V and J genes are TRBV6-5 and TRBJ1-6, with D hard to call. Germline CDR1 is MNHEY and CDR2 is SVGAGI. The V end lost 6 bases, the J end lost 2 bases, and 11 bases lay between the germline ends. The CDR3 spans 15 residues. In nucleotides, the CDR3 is TGTGCCAGCAGCGCCACCGGGACCTATAATTCACCCCTCCACTTT. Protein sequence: CASSATGTYNSPLHF.